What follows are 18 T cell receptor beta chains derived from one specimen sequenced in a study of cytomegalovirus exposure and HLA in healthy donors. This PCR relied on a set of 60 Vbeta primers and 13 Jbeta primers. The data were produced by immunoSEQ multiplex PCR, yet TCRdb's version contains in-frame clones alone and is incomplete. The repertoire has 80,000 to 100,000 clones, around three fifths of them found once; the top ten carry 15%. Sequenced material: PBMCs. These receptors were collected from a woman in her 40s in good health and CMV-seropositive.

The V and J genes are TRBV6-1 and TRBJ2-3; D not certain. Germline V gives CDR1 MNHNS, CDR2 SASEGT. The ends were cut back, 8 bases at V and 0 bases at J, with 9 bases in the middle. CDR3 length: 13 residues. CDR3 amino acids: CASQAPSTDTQYF. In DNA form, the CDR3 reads TGTGCCAGCCAGGCACCTAGCACAGATACGCAGTATTTT.

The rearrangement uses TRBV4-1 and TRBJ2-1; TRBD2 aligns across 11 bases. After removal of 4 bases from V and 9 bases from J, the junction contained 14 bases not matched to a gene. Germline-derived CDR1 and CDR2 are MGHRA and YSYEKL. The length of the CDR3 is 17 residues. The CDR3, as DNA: TGCGCCAGCAGCCTAGGCTACACTAGCGGGAGTTCGCTTGAGCAGTTCTTC. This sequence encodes CASSLGYTSGSSLEQFF.

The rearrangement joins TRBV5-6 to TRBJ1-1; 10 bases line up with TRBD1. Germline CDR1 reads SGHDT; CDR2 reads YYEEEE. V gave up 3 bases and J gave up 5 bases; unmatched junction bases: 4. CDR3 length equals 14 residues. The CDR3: CASSWGQGWTEAFF. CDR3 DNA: TGTGCCAGCAGCTGGGGACAGGGGTGGACTGAAGCTTTCTTT.

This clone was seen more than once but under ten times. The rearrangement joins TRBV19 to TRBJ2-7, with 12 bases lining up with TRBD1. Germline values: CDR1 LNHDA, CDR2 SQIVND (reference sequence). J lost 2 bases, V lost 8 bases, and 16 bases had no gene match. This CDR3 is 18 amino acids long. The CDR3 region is CASELGDRGRGVPYEQYF. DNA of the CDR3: TGTGCCAGTGAGTTAGGGGACAGGGGGCGGGGGGTACCCTACGAGCAGTACTTC.

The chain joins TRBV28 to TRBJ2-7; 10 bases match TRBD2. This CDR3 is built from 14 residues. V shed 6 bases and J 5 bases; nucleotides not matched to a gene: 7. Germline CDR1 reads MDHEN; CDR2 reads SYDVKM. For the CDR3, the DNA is TGTGCCAGCAGGCTAGCGGGAGAACGGCACGAGCAGTACTTC. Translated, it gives CASRLAGERHEQYF.

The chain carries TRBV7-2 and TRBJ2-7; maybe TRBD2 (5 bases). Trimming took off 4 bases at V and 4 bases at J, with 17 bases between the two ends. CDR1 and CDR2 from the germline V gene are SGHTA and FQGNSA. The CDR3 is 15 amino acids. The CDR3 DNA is TGTGCCAGCAGCTCGGGAATTAATGGGGATTACGAGCAGTACTTC. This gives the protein CASSSGINGDYEQYF.

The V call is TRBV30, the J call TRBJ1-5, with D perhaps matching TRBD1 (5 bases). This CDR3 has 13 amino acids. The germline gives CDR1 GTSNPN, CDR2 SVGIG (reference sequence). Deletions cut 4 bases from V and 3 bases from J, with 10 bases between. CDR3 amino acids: CAWNGHLNQPQHF. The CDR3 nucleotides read TGTGCCTGGAACGGACACCTCAATCAGCCCCAGCATTTT.

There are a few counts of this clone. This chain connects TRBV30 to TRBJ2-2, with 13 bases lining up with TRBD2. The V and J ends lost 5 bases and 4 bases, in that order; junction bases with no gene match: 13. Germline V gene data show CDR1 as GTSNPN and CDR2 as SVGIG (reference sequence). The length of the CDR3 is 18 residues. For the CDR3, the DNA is TGTGCCTGGGACTTGGGACTAGCGGGATGGATTGGCACCGGGGAGCTGTTTTTT. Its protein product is CAWDLGLAGWIGTGELFF. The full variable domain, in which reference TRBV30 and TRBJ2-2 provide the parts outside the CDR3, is SQTIHQWPATLVQPVGSPLSLECTVEGTSNPNLYWYRQAAGRGLQLLFYSVGIGQISSEVPQNLSASRPQDRQFILSSKKLLLSDSGFYLCAWDLGLAGWIGTGELFFGEGSRLTVL.

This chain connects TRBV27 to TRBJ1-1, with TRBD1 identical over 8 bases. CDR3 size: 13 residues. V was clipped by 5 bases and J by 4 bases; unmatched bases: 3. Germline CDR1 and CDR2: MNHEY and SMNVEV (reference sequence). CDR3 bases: TGTGCCAGCAGTATTACAGGGGGCACTGAAGCTTTCTTT. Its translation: CASSITGGTEAFF.

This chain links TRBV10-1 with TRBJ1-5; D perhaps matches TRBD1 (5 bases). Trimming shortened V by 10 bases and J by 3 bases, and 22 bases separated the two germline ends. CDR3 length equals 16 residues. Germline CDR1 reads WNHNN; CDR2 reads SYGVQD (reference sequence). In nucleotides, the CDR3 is TGCGCCACCAAAATGGGGGGATCCCCCTTCAATCAGCCCCAGCATTTT. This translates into CATKMGGSPFNQPQHF.

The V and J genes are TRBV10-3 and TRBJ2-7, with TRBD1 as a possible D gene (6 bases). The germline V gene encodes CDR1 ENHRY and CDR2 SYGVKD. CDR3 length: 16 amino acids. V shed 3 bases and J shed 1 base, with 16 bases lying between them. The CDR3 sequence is CAISDEGATGSYEQYF. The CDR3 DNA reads TGTGCCATCAGTGATGAAGGGGCGACAGGATCCTACGAGCAGTACTTC.

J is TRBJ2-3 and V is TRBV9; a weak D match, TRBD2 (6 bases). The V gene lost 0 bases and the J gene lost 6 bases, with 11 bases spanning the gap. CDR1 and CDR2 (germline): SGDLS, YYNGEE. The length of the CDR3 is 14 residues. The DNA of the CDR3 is TGTGCCAGCAGCGTAGAAGGAGGGACCGATACGCAGTATTTT. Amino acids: CASSVEGGTDTQYF.

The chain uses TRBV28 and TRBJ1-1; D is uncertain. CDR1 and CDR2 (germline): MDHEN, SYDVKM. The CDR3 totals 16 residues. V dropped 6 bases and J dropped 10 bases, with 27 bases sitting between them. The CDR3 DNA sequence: TGTGCCAGCAGATTCAGCGGCTGGGGAGGAGGGAGGGTAGCTTTCTTT. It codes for CASRFSGWGGGRVAFF.

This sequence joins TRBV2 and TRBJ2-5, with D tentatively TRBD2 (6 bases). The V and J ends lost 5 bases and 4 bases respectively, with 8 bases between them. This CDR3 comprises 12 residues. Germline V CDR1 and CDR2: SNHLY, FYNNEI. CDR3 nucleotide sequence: TGTGCCAGCAGTTATAGCGGAGAGACCCAGTACTTC. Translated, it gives CASSYSGETQYF.

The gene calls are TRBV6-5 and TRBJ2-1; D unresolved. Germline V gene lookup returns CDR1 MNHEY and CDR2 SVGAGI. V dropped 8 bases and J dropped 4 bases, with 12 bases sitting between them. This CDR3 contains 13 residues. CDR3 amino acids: CASCLTRYNEQFF. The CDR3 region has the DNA TGTGCCAGCTGCCTGACTCGGTACAATGAGCAGTTCTTC.

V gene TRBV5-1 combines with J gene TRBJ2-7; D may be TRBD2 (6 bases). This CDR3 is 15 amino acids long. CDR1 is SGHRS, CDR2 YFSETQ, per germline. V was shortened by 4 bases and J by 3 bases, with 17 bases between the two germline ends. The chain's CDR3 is CASSLSGPGLYEQYF. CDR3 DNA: TGCGCCAGCAGCCTTAGCGGCCCCGGTCTCTACGAGCAGTACTTC.

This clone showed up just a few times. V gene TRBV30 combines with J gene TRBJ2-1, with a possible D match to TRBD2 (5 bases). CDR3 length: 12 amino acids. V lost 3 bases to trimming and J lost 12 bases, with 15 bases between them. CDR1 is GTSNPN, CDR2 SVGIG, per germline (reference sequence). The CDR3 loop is CAWSGVAFGQFF. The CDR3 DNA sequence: TGTGCCTGGAGCGGGGTAGCGTTTGGGCAGTTCTTC.

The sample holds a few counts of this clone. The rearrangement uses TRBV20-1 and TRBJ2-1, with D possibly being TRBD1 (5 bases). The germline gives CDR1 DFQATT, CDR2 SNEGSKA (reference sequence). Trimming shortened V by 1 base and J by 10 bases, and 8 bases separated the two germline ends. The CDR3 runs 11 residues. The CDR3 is CSARGGREQFF. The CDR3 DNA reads TGCAGTGCTAGAGGGGGCAGAGAGCAGTTCTTC.